These 32 T cell receptor beta chains came from one sample sequenced in a study of blood T cell repertoires in COVID-19. Clones were read by immunoSEQ multiplex PCR, and TCRdb kept only the in-frame ones, dropping some. The sample holds 90,000 to 100,000 clones; approximately 82% are singletons and the top ten take less than 11%. Sequenced sample: peripheral blood. The receptor source for this set is a man between 65 and 80 years old with acute or convalescent COVID-19.

This clone was observed a handful of times. The chain recombines TRBV29-1 with TRBJ2-7, with TRBD1 matching over 10 bases. Looked up from germline, CDR1 is SQVTM and CDR2 is ANQGSEA. V lost 7 bases to trimming and J lost 5 bases; unmatched junction nucleotides: 14. This CDR3 is 15 amino acids long. CDR3 loop: CSAGGGTGVMDEQYF. CDR3 DNA sequence: TGCAGCGCTGGCGGGGGGACAGGGGTAATGGACGAGCAGTACTTC.

This clone was seen just once. V is TRBV4-3 and J is TRBJ1-1; a weak D match, TRBD1 (6 bases). V was clipped by 2 bases and J by 3 bases, with 10 bases between them. CDR3 length: 14 amino acids. Per germline, CDR1 LGHNA and CDR2 YSLEER. CDR3 DNA sequence: TGCGCCAGCAGCCAACTAGGGGGAGACACTGAAGCTTTCTTT. This codes for CASSQLGGDTEAFF.

The chain's CDR3 is CASSPNRVSNYGYTF. CDR3 nucleotides: TGTGCCAGCAGTCCTAACAGGGTGTCCAACTATGGCTACACCTTC. The V and J genes are TRBV27 and TRBJ1-2; D might be TRBD1 (6 bases). The CDR3 sequence is 15 residues long. The germline gives CDR1 MNHEY, CDR2 SMNVEV (reference sequence). V was trimmed by 5 bases and J by 2 bases, leaving 15 bases between them.

The sample holds a few counts of this clone. J is TRBJ1-4 and V is TRBV5-8; D ambiguous. Germline V gene sequence: CDR1 SGHTS, CDR2 YDEGEE. V lost 2 bases and J lost 0, with 5 bases in between. The CDR3 is made up of 14 amino acids. The CDR3 here is CASSFLATNEKLFF. CDR3 DNA: TGTGCCAGCAGCTTCCTTGCAACTAATGAAAAACTGTTTTTT.

This clone was seen only once. V gene TRBV4-1 combines with J gene TRBJ1-4; D is ambiguous. This CDR3 has 16 residues. CDR1 MGHRA and CDR2 YSYEKL come from the germline V gene. V lost 2 bases to trimming and J lost 7 bases, with 17 bases between them. The CDR3 bases are TGCGCCAGCAGCCAAAGCCTTCGGGTCGAGATTGAAAAACTGTTTTTT. Amino acids: CASSQSLRVEIEKLFF.

This clone was picked up many times. The chain recombines TRBV6-5 with TRBJ1-5, with unresolved D. The germline V gene encodes CDR1 MNHEY and CDR2 SVGAGI. V was trimmed by 0 bases and J by 8 bases, leaving 17 bases between them. This CDR3 region has 16 residues. Here the CDR3 DNA reads TGTGCCAGCAGTTACTCGAAGTCAGGACTGAGTGAGCCCCAGCATTTT. It codes for CASSYSKSGLSEPQHF.

V is TRBV5-1 and J is TRBJ1-4; D unclear. CDR1 is SGHRS, CDR2 YFSETQ, per germline. The CDR3 runs 15 residues. V gave up 1 base and J gave up 0 bases, with 7 bases separating them. CDR3 amino acids: CASSLTDATNEKLFF. CDR3 DNA: TGCGCCAGCAGCTTGACAGATGCAACTAATGAAAAACTGTTTTTT.

The chain recombines TRBV14 with TRBJ1-2; D might be TRBD1 (5 bases). Germline values: CDR1 SGHDN, CDR2 FVKESK. The CDR3 is 14 residues long. The ends were cut back, 0 bases at V and 8 bases at J, with 13 bases in the middle. The CDR3 loop reads CASSQDLGGRGYTF. DNA of the CDR3: TGTGCCAGCAGCCAAGATTTGGGGGGAAGGGGCTACACCTTC.

The J gene is TRBJ1-3, the V gene TRBV7-9; D is ambiguous. The CDR3 extends over 16 amino acids. Trimming took 5 bases from V and 0 from J, leaving 14 bases between them. Germline assignment: CDR1 SEHNR and CDR2 FQNEAQ (reference sequence). The CDR3 protein is CASSPAGRSSGNTIYF. Written as DNA, the CDR3 is TGTGCCAGCAGCCCAGCGGGCAGAAGCTCTGGAAACACCATATATTTT.

The V and J genes are TRBV7-2 and TRBJ1-1; D may be TRBD1 (5 bases). In germline, CDR1 is SGHTA, CDR2 FQGNSA. Trimming stripped 3 bases from V and 1 base from J, with 15 bases between. CDR3 size: 16 residues. CDR3 protein: CASSLVSQGANTEAFF. In nucleotides, the CDR3 is TGTGCCAGCAGCTTGGTATCCCAGGGCGCGAACACTGAAGCTTTCTTT.

The chain links TRBV4-3 to TRBJ1-5; 7 bases match TRBD1. J was trimmed by 0 bases and V by 3 bases; bases with no gene match: 14. The CDR3 has 19 residues. Germline assignment: CDR1 LGHNA and CDR2 YSLEER. As DNA, the CDR3 is TGCGCCAGCAGCCAGGATACCGGGACAGTACCTTATAGCAATCAGCCCCAGCATTTT. As protein: CASSQDTGTVPYSNQPQHF.

V gene TRBV7-2 combines with J gene TRBJ1-6; no firm D call. Trimming stripped 3 bases from V and 7 bases from J, with 7 bases between. The V gene's germline CDR1 is SGHTA and CDR2 FQGNSA. CDR3 length equals 13 residues. The CDR3 DNA reads as TGTGCCAGCAGCTTCCTCGTCAATTCACCCCTCCACTTT. Its translation is CASSFLVNSPLHF.

This chain uses TRBV19 with TRBJ1-2; tentative D call: TRBD1 (5 bases). CDR3 length: 16 residues. V dropped 3 bases and J dropped 7 bases, with 21 bases sitting between them. Germline CDR1 reads LNHDA; CDR2 reads SQIVND (reference sequence). DNA for the CDR3: TGTGCCAGTAGTATGGGGACTCCCGAGGCGAGGGCTGGCTACACCTTC. This sequence encodes CASSMGTPEARAGYTF.

The gene calls are TRBV6-5 and TRBJ1-5; unclear D gene. With 4 bases removed from V and 9 bases from J, the gap between germline ends came to 16 bases. The CDR3 sequence is 14 residues long. Germline V gives CDR1 MNHEY, CDR2 SVGAGI. CDR3 loop: CASSSWEGLGPQHF. CDR3 DNA: TGTGCCAGCAGTTCGTGGGAGGGATTAGGGCCCCAGCATTTT.

Concerning this clone itself: Other DNA sequences in the sample encode the same CDR3. The gene calls are TRBV2 and TRBJ2-1; weak D call: TRBD1 (6 bases). The V gene lost 6 bases and the J gene lost 6 bases, with 9 bases spanning the gap. This CDR3 has 12 residues. Germline V gives CDR1 SNHLY, CDR2 FYNNEI. The CDR3 loop reads CASRPGANEQFF. The CDR3 nucleotides read TGTGCCAGCAGGCCAGGGGCCAATGAGCAGTTCTTC. Together with reference TRBV2 and TRBJ2-1, the CDR3 gives the full variable domain: EPEVTQTPSHQVTQMGQEVILRCVPISNHLYFYWYRQILGQKVEFLVSFYNNEISEKSEIFDDQFSVERPDGSNFTLKIRSTKLEDSAMYFCASRPGANEQFFGPGTRLTVL.

Concerning this clone: At the DNA level, this CDR3 is encoded by other sequences in the same sample as well. The chain recombines TRBV18 with TRBJ2-5; D gene ambiguous. CDR3 size: 13 residues. V dropped 1 base and J dropped 2 bases, with 5 bases sitting between them. Germline V gene lookup returns CDR1 KGHSH and CDR2 LQKENI. The CDR3 DNA follows: TGTGCCAGCTCACCACGGCAGCAAGAGACCCAGTACTTC. Its protein is CASSPRQQETQYF.

The chain uses TRBV18 and TRBJ2-5, with 10 bases matching TRBD1. The CDR3 is 16 amino acids. Germline CDR1 is KGHSH and CDR2 is LQKENI. V was pared by 3 bases and J by 4 bases, with 8 bases of the junction left unmatched. The CDR3 loop is CASSPRGQGGRETQYF. The CDR3 nucleotides are TGTGCCAGCTCACCCCGTGGACAGGGGGGCCGAGAGACCCAGTACTTC.

V and J are TRBV7-2 and TRBJ2-1; tentatively, D is TRBD2 (6 bases). The germline V gene has CDR1 SGHTA and CDR2 FQGNSA. There are 15 residues in the CDR3. Trimming removed 3 bases at V and 4 bases at J, with 13 bases between. CDR3 in DNA: TGTGCCAGCAGCTTTTTCCGGGAGCCGTACAATGAGCAGTTCTTC. Its translation: CASSFFREPYNEQFF.

This rearrangement joins TRBV28 to TRBJ1-1; D not certain. V lost 7 bases, J lost 0 bases, and 9 bases lay in between. CDR1 is MDHEN and CDR2 is SYDVKM in the germline V gene. This CDR3 is 13 amino acids long. The CDR3: CASTVLMNTEAFF. The DNA for the CDR3 is TGTGCCAGCACGGTACTTATGAACACTGAAGCTTTCTTT.

The chain carries TRBV19 and TRBJ2-1; D is unresolved. This CDR3 comprises 15 residues. CDR1 is LNHDA, CDR2 SQIVND, per germline (reference sequence). The ends were cut back, 1 base at V and 7 bases at J, with 14 bases in the middle. The CDR3 DNA follows: TGTGCCAGTAGTATAGGCCCCAAACCCCGGAATGAGCAGTTCTTC. It codes for CASSIGPKPRNEQFF.

The chain links TRBV2 to TRBJ2-1; weak D call: TRBD1 (6 bases). The V gene lost 4 bases and the J gene lost 7 bases, with 17 bases spanning the gap. Germline V gene lookup returns CDR1 SNHLY and CDR2 FYNNEI. The CDR3 runs to 15 residues. CDR3 protein: CASSALQGLGNEQFF. The CDR3 region has the DNA TGTGCCAGCAGTGCTCTACAGGGTCTTGGTAATGAGCAGTTCTTC.

The chain recombines TRBV11-2 with TRBJ1-2; D is ambiguous. Trimming removed 5 bases from V and 3 bases from J, with 10 bases in between. The germline gives CDR1 SGHAT, CDR2 FQNNGV. The length of the CDR3 is 13 residues. The CDR3 DNA follows: TGTGCCAGCAGCCTATCTACTGACTATGGCTACACCTTC. Its translation is CASSLSTDYGYTF. Full variable domain (rest looked up from reference TRBV11-2 and TRBJ1-2): EAGVAQSPRYKIIEKRQSVAFWCNPISGHATLYWYQQILGQGPKLLIQFQNNGVVDDSQLPKDRFSAERLKGVDSTLKIQPAKLEDSAVYLCASSLSTDYGYTFGSGTRLTVV.

The chain couples TRBV19 to TRBJ2-1; a weak D match, TRBD2 (6 bases). This CDR3 comprises 13 residues. Germline V gene sequence: CDR1 LNHDA, CDR2 SQIVND (reference sequence). The germline V and J ends were trimmed by 6 bases and 4 bases, with 10 bases remaining between them. CDR3 DNA sequence: TGTGCCAGTAGCTTCCGGGGGTACAATGAGCAGTTCTTC. Translated, it gives CASSFRGYNEQFF.

The chain links TRBV18 to TRBJ1-3; no clear D gene. The CDR3 loop spans 16 amino acids. The germline V gene has CDR1 KGHSH and CDR2 LQKENI. Deletions cut 3 bases from V and 0 bases from J, with 12 bases between. This CDR3 is CASSPSVSYSGNTIYF. CDR3 bases: TGTGCCAGCTCACCGTCCGTGTCCTACTCTGGAAACACCATATATTTT.

V usage is TRBV4-3 and J usage is TRBJ1-2; weak D call: TRBD1 (5 bases). Trimming removed 0 bases at V and 4 bases at J, with 9 bases between. The CDR3 length is 14 residues. Germline V gene sequence: CDR1 LGHNA, CDR2 YSLEER. CDR3 in amino acids: CASSQDRAGYGYTF. CDR3 nucleotide sequence: TGCGCCAGCAGCCAAGACAGGGCCGGCTATGGCTACACCTTC.

The rearrangement joins TRBV7-2 to TRBJ2-1, with D maybe TRBD1 (6 bases). V was cut by 6 bases and J by 9 bases, with 9 bases left in between. CDR1 SGHTA and CDR2 FQGNSA come from the germline V gene. This CDR3 has 11 amino acids. The CDR3 here is CASSIRGEQFF. The CDR3 nucleotides read TGTGCCAGCAGTATCAGGGGTGAGCAGTTCTTC.

The chain recombines TRBV11-3 with TRBJ2-1; tentative D call: TRBD2 (6 bases). Germline V gives CDR1 SGHNT, CDR2 YENEEA. Trimming stripped 5 bases from V and 4 bases from J, with 18 bases between. The CDR3 is 16 amino acids. The CDR3 loop reads CASSERGTPTYNEQFF. The DNA for the CDR3 is TGTGCCAGCAGCGAGCGCGGGACCCCAACGTACAATGAGCAGTTCTTC. Variable domain in full (rest from reference TRBV11-3 and TRBJ2-1): EAGVVQSPRYKIIEKKQPVAFWCNPISGHNTLYWYLQNLGQGPELLIRYENEEAVDDSQLPKDRFSAERLKGVDSTLKIQPAELGDSAVYLCASSERGTPTYNEQFFGPGTRLTVL.

J is TRBJ1-2 and V is TRBV6-5; TRBD1 is a possible D gene (5 bases). The length of the CDR3 is 14 residues. Trimming left V 6 bases short and J 4 bases short, with 15 bases between. Germline V gene lookup returns CDR1 MNHEY and CDR2 SVGAGI. In DNA, the CDR3 is TGTGCCAGCAGAACCGGGACTCAGGGCTATGGCTACACCTTC. Translation gives CASRTGTQGYGYTF.

A note on this clone: This sample includes further DNA sequences coding for the same CDR3. The rearrangement links TRBV30 to TRBJ2-7; D uncertain. The V gene's germline CDR1 is GTSNPN and CDR2 SVGIG (reference sequence). The CDR3 runs to 12 residues. V lost 2 bases and J 1 base, leaving 6 bases between the germline ends. The DNA for the CDR3 is TGTGCCTGGAGTAGGAGTTCCTACGAGCAGTACTTC. Its protein is CAWSRSSYEQYF. The whole variable domain, remainder taken from reference TRBV30 and TRBJ2-7, is SQTIHQWPATLVQPVGSPLSLECTVEGTSNPNLYWYRQAAGRGLQLLFYSVGIGQISSEVPQNLSASRPQDRQFILSSKKLLLSDSGFYLCAWSRSSYEQYFGPGTRLTVT.

Turning to this clone: A junction boundary mismatches the germline segment, possibly from a read error. The rearrangement links TRBV18 to TRBJ1-1, with 8 nucleotides matching TRBD1. Germline V gene data show CDR1 as KGHSH and CDR2 as LQKENI. The CDR3 runs to 16 residues. CDR3 sequence reads: CASSPRLQGANTEAFF. The CDR3 bases are TGTGCCAGCTCACCAAGACTTCAGGGGGCAAACACTGAGGCTTTCTTT.

V is TRBV5-1 and J is TRBJ2-1, with D unresolved. The length of the CDR3 is 15 residues. Trimming took off 4 bases at V and 6 bases at J, with 17 bases between the two ends. Germline loops: CDR1 SGHRS, CDR2 YFSETQ. CDR3 sequence: CASSISLNAANEQFF. In nucleotides, the CDR3 is TGCGCCAGCAGCATTAGCCTTAACGCGGCCAATGAGCAGTTCTTC.

This sequence joins TRBV7-3 and TRBJ2-2; D uncertain. V lost 3 bases, J lost 0 bases, and 8 bases lay in between. Germline CDR1 reads SGHTA; CDR2 reads FQGTGA. The CDR3 length is 15 residues. CDR3 nucleotide sequence: TGTGCCAGCAGCTTTGATCTAGCGAACACCGGGGAGCTGTTTTTT. Residues: CASSFDLANTGELFF.